This T cell receptor beta chain stems from a study of response to subunit inactivated influenza vaccine. This clonotype was observed a few times. From the RT-PCR reads, TCRdb called clonotypes with MiXCR, one entry per CDR3 protein. This sample carries roughly 670,000 distinct CDR3 sequences, 13% to 15% of them seen once, and the ten largest clones take about 7.6%. With 6 bases clipped from V and 2 bases from J, the junction kept 5 bases outside the gene matches. The CDR3 covers 14 residues. Germline loops: CDR1 SGHRS, CDR2 YFSETQ. Sequenced material: PBMCs from blood, taken around 14 days before vaccination. The sequence was obtained from a man aged 45-65 years who received an inactivated influenza vaccine. The chain uses TRBV5-1 and TRBJ1-3; TRBD1 agrees at 7 bases. CDR3 region: CASTQGGPGNTIYF. The CDR3 DNA reads as TGCGCCAGCACCCAGGGGGGACCTGGAAACACCATATATTTT.